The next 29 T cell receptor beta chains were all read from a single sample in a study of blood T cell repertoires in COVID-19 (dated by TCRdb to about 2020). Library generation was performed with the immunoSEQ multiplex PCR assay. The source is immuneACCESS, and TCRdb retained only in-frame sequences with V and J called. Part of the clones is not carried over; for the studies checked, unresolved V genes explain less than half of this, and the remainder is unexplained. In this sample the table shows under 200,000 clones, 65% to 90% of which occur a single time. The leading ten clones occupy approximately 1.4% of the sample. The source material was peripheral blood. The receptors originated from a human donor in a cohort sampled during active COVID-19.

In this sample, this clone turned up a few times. The CDR3: CASSSLGGGTDTQYF. CDR3 bases: TGTGCCAGCAGTTCCCTGGGGGGGGGCACAGATACGCAGTATTTT. The chain is built from TRBV28 and TRBJ2-3, with 7 nucleotides matching TRBD2. The germline V gene encodes CDR1 MDHEN and CDR2 SYDVKM. The CDR3 loop spans 15 amino acids. J gave up 1 base and V 4 bases, and 5 bases lay outside the gene matches.

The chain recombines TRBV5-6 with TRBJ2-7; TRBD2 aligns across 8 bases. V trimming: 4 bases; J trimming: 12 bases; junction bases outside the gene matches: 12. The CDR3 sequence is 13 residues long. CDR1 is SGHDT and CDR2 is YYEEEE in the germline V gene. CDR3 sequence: CASSPWGSLAGYF. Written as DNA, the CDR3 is TGTGCCAGCAGCCCCTGGGGTTCGCTAGCGGGGTACTTC.

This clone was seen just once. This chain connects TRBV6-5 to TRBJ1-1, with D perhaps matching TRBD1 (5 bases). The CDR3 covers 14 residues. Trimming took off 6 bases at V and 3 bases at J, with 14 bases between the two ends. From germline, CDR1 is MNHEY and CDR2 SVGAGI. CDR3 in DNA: TGTGCCAGCAGGGCCAGGGTGGGCGACACTGAAGCTTTCTTT. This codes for CASRARVGDTEAFF.

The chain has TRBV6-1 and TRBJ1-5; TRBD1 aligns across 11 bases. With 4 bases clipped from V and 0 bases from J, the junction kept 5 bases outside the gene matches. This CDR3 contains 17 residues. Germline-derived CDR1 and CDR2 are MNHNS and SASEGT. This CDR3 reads CASSAGTGGGSNQPQHF. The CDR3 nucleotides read TGTGCCAGCAGTGCAGGGACAGGGGGTGGTAGCAATCAGCCCCAGCATTTT.

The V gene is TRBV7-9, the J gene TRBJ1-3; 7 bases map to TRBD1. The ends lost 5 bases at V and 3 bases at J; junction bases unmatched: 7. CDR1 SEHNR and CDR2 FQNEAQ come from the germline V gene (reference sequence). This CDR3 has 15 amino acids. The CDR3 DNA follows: TGTGCCAGCAGCCGGGAAGGGGGCGTTGGAAACACCATATATTTT. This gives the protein CASSREGGVGNTIYF.

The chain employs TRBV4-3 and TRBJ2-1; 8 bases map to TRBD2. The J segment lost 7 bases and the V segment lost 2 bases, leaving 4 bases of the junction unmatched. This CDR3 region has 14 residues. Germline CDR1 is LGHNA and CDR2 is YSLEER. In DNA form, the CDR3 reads TGCGCCAGCAGCCAAATGACTAGCGAAAATGAGCAGTTCTTC. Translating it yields CASSQMTSENEQFF.

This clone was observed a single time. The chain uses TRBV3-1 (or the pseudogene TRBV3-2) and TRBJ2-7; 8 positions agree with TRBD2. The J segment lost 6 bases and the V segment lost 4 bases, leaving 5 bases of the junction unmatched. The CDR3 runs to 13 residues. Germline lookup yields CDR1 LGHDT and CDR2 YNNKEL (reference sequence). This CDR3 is CASSPGGVGEQYF. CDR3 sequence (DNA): TGTGCCAGCAGCCCGGGGGGGGTGGGCGAGCAGTACTTC.

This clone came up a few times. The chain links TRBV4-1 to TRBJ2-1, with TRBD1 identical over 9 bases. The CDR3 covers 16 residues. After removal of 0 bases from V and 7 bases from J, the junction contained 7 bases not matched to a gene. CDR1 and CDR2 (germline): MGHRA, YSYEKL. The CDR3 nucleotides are TGCGCCAGCAGCCAAGAGCGTGTAGGACAGGGGAATGAGCAGTTCTTC. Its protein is CASSQERVGQGNEQFF.

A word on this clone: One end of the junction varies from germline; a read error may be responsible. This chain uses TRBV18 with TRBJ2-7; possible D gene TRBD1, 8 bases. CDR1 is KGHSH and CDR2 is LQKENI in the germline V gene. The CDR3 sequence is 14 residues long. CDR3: CTSSTTGEGYEQYF. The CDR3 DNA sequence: TGTACCAGCTCAACGACAGGGGAGGGTTACGAGCAGTACTTC.

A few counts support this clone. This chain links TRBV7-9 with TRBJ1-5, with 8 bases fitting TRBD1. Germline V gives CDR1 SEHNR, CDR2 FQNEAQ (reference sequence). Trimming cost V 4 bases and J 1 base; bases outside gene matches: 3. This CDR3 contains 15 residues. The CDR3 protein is CASSSDRESNQPQHF. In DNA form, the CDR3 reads TGTGCCAGCAGCTCGGACAGGGAAAGCAATCAGCCCCAGCATTTT.

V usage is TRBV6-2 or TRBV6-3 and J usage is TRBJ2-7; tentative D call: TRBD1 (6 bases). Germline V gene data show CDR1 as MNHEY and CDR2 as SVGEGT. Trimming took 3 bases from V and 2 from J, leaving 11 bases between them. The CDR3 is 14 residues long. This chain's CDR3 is CASSYQQGPYEQYF. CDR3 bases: TGTGCCAGCAGTTATCAACAGGGACCCTACGAGCAGTACTTC.

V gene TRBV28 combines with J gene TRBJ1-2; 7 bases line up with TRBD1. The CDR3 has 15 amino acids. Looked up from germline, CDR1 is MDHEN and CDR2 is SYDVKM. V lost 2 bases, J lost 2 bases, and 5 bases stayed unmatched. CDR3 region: CASSLGTGANYGYTF. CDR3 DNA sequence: TGTGCCAGCAGTTTAGGTACAGGGGCCAACTATGGCTACACCTTC.

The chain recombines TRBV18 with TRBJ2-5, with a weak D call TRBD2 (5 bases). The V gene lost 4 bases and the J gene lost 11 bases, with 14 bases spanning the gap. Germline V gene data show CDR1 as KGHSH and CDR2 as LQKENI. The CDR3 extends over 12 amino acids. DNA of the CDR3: TGTGCCAGCTCACGAGAACTGAGGGAGCAGTACTTC. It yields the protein CASSRELREQYF.

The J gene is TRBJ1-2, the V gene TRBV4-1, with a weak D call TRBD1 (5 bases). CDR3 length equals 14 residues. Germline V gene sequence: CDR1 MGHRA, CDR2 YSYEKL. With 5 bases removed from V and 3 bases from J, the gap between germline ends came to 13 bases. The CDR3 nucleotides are TGCGCCAGCAGCGTTCGGGGAGGGGACTATGGCTACACCTTC. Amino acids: CASSVRGGDYGYTF.

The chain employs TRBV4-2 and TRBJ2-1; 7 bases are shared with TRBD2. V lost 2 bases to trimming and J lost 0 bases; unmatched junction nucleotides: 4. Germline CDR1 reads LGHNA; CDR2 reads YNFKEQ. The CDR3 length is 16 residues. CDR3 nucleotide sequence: TGTGCCAGCAGCCAATACGGGGGGAGCTCCTACAATGAGCAGTTCTTC. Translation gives CASSQYGGSSYNEQFF.

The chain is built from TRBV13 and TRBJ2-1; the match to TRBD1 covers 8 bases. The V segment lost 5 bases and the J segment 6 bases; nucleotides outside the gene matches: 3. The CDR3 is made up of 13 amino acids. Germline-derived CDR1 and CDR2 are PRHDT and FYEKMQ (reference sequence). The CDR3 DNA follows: TGTGCCAGCAGCCACGGGACAGGCAATGAGCAGTTCTTC. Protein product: CASSHGTGNEQFF.

The CDR3 loop is CASSLLGASEKLFF. For the CDR3, the DNA is TGTGCCAGCAGCCTACTGGGGGCTAGTGAAAAACTGTTTTTT. V is TRBV7-2 and J is TRBJ1-4; possible D gene TRBD1, 6 bases. The V and J ends lost 5 bases and 7 bases respectively, with 14 bases between them. Germline CDR1 SGHTA, CDR2 FQGNSA. The CDR3 is 14 residues long.

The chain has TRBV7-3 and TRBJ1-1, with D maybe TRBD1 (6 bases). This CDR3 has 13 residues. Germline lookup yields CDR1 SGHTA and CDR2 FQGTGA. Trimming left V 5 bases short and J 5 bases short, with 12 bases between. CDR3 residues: CASSPQGFTEAFF. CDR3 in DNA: TGTGCCAGCAGCCCCCAGGGGTTTACTGAAGCTTTCTTT.

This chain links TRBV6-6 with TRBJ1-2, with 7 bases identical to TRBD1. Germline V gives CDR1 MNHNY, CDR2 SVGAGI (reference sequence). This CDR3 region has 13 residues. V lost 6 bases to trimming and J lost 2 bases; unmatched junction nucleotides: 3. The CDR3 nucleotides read TGTGCCAGCAGGCGGGACAGCAACTATGGCTACACCTTC. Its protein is CASRRDSNYGYTF.

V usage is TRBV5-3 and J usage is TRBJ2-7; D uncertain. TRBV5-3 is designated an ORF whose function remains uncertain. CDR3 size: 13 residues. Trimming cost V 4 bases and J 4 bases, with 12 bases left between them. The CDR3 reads CARSPNTIYEQYF. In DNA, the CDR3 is TGTGCCAGAAGCCCGAATACTATTTACGAGCAGTACTTC.

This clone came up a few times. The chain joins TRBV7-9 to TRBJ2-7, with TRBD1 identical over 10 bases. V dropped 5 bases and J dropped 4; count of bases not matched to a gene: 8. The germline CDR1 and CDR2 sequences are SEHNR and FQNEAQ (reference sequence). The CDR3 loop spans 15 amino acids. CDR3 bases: TGTGCCAGCAGCACCCCCCCGGGACAGGGGTACGAGCAGTACTTC. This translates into CASSTPPGQGYEQYF.

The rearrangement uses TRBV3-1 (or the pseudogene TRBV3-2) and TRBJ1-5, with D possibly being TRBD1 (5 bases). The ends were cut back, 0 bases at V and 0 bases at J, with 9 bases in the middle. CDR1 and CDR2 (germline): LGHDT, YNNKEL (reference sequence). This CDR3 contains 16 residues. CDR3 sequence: CASSQESGHSNQPQHF. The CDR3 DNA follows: TGTGCCAGCAGCCAAGAGAGTGGACATAGCAATCAGCCCCAGCATTTT.

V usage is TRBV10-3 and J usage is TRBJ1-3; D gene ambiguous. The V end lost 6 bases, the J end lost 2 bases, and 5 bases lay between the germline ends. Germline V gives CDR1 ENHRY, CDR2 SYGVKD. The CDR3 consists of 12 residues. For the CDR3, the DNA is TGTGCCATCAGGAGTACTGGAAACACCATATATTTT. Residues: CAIRSTGNTIYF.

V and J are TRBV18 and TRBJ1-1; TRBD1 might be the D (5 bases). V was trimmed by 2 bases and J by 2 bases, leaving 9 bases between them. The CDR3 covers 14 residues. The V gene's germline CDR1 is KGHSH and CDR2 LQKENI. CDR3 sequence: CASSPGQANTEAFF. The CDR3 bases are TGTGCCAGCTCACCAGGACAAGCAAACACTGAAGCTTTCTTT.

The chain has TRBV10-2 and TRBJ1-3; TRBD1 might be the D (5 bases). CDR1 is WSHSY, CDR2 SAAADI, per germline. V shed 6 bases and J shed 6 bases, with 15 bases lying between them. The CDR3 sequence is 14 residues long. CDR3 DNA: TGCGCCAGCAGAGTGCCGGAGGGGCCAAACACCATATATTTT. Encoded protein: CASRVPEGPNTIYF.

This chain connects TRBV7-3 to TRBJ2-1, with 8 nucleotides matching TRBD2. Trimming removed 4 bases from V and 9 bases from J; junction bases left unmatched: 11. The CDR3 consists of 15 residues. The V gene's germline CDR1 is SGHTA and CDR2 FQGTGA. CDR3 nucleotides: TGTGCCAGCAGCTCCTTTAACGGGGGGGCCCGTGAGCAGTTCTTC. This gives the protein CASSSFNGGAREQFF.

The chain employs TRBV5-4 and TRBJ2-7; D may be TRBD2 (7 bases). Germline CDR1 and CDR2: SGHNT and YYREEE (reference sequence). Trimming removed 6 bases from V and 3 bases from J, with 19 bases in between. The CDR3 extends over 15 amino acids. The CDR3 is CASTLGAGEIYEQYF. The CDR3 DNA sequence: TGTGCCAGCACCCTGGGGGCGGGGGAGATCTACGAGCAGTACTTC.

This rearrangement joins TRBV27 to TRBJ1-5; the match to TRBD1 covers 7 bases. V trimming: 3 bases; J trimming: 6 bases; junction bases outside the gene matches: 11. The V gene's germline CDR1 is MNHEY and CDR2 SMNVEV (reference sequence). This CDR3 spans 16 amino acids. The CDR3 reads CASSFSGTALFQPQHF. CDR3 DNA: TGTGCCAGCAGTTTCTCCGGGACAGCTCTCTTTCAGCCCCAGCATTTT.

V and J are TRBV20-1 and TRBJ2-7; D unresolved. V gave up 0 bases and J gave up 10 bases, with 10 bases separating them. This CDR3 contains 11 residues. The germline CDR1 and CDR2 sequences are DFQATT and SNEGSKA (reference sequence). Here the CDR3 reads CSARDTPTQYF. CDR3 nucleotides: TGCAGTGCTAGAGATACTCCTACTCAGTACTTC.